The next 9 T cell receptor beta chains were all read from a single sample in a study of cytomegalovirus exposure and HLA in healthy donors. Both 60 Vbeta primers and 13 Jbeta primers went into the PCR. Generated by immunoSEQ multiplex PCR, the TCRdb table keeps only in-frame clones and is missing some. The table includes 150,000 to 200,000 clones, 70% to 90% detected once. Sequencing was done on a sample of PBMCs. The receptors come from a woman between 18 and 30 years old in good health and CMV-seronegative.

This rearrangement joins TRBV5-5 to TRBJ1-1, with TRBD1 matching over 9 bases. The CDR3 is 13 residues long. Germline V gene data show CDR1 as SGHKS and CDR2 as YYEKEE (reference sequence). V shed 5 bases and J 8 bases; nucleotides not matched to a gene: 7. In DNA form, the CDR3 reads TGTGCCAGCAGTCCCGGACAGGGGATAGAAGCTTTCTTT. It translates to CASSPGQGIEAFF.

CDR3 in amino acids: CAWARGTSADTQYF. CDR3 nucleotides: TGTGCCTGGGCCCGCGGGACTAGCGCAGATACGCAGTATTTT. The rearrangement joins TRBV30 to TRBJ2-3, with 10 bases fitting TRBD2. The CDR3 is 14 residues long. Germline CDR1 reads GTSNPN; CDR2 reads SVGIG (reference sequence). V was clipped by 5 bases and J by 4 bases; unmatched bases: 6.

The chain links TRBV7-9 to TRBJ1-6; 7 nucleotides match TRBD1. V was pared by 1 base and J by 9 bases, with 3 bases of the junction left unmatched. The CDR3 runs 14 residues. From germline, CDR1 is SEHNR and CDR2 FQNEAQ (reference sequence). CDR3: CASSLGQGSSPLHF. Here the CDR3 DNA reads TGTGCCAGCAGCTTAGGACAGGGATCTTCACCCCTCCACTTT.

The chain uses TRBV4-1 and TRBJ2-2, with 7 bases lining up with TRBD1. Looked up from germline, CDR1 is MGHRA and CDR2 is YSYEKL. This CDR3 is 12 amino acids long. The V segment lost 10 bases and the J segment 6 bases; nucleotides outside the gene matches: 5. The CDR3 is CATQGGPGELFF. The CDR3 region has the DNA TGCGCCACCCAAGGGGGCCCCGGGGAGCTGTTTTTT.

This clone was counted a single time. The genes are TRBV6-5 and TRBJ2-3; possibly TRBD1 for D (5 bases). This CDR3 region has 12 residues. CDR1 and CDR2 (germline): MNHEY, SVGAGI. With 8 bases removed from V and 4 bases from J, the gap between germline ends came to 10 bases. The CDR3 here is CASSQGPDTQYF. The CDR3 DNA reads TGTGCCAGCTCCCAGGGCCCAGATACGCAGTATTTT.

Notes on this clone: Other DNA sequences in the sample encode the same CDR3. V gene TRBV6-5 combines with J gene TRBJ2-7; no clear D. Germline V gives CDR1 MNHEY, CDR2 SVGAGI. V was cut by 0 bases and J by 3 bases, with 6 bases left in between. This CDR3 is built from 13 residues. CDR3: CASSYSADYEQYF. The CDR3 region has the DNA TGTGCCAGCAGTTACTCGGCGGACTACGAGCAGTACTTC.

This clone has just a few counts. V usage is TRBV6-4 and J usage is TRBJ2-1, with 11 positions matching TRBD2. Germline CDR1 and CDR2: MRHNA and SNTAGT. This CDR3 has 14 amino acids. The V segment lost 8 bases and the J segment 8 bases; nucleotides outside the gene matches: 8. CDR3 in amino acids: CASSLAGGGDEQFF. CDR3 nucleotide sequence: TGTGCCAGCTCCCTAGCGGGGGGCGGTGATGAGCAGTTCTTC.

The genes are TRBV10-3 and TRBJ1-2; 12 nucleotides agree with TRBD1. The CDR3 length is 13 residues. Germline loops: CDR1 ENHRY, CDR2 SYGVKD. V shed 7 bases and J 6 bases; nucleotides not matched to a gene: 3. The DNA for the CDR3 is TGTGCCATCAAGGGACAGGGGGCTGATGGCTACACCTTC. It specifies CAIKGQGADGYTF.

Only one count was recorded for this clone. At one end, the junction sequence differs from germline, possibly due to a read error. In the same sample, other DNA sequences code for this CDR3. The CDR3 loop is CASSDSLNYGYTF. The CDR3 DNA reads TGTGCCAGCAGTGACTCTCTTAACTACGGCTACACCTTC. The chain employs TRBV2 and TRBJ1-2, with D hard to call. Per the germline V gene, CDR1 is SNHLY and CDR2 is FYNNEI. The CDR3 has 13 residues.